What follows are 20 T cell receptor beta chains derived from one specimen sequenced in a study of shared clonotypes between healthy human individuals (dated by TCRdb to about 2020). The library was built by means of the immunoSEQ multiplex PCR assay. TCRdb mirrors the immuneACCESS table, restricted to in-frame sequences. Some clones are absent from its copies; in checked studies, under half trace to an unresolved V gene, and the reason for the others is unknown. This sample has nearly 1,000,000 clones in its table, and more than 75% of those were observed once. The top ten clonotypes cover over 1.3% of the sample. The specimen was memory CD4+ T cells sorted from blood. In light of the paper, this sample's cell subset or site label describes: CD45RA-negative fraction. The origin of the receptors is a young man in good health.

The V gene is TRBV5-4, the J gene TRBJ1-2; the match to TRBD1 covers 11 bases. CDR3 size: 14 residues. Looked up from germline, CDR1 is SGHNT and CDR2 is YYREEE (reference sequence). The junction had 6 bases not matched to a gene; V was cut back by 5 bases and J by 6 bases. The CDR3 region has the DNA TGTGCCAGCAGGGACAGGGGGCGATATGATGGCTACACCTTC. It specifies CASRDRGRYDGYTF.

This rearrangement joins TRBV11-2 to TRBJ2-7; TRBD1 matches 7 bases. Germline CDR1 is SGHAT and CDR2 is FQNNGV. CDR3 size: 13 residues. The junction had 7 bases not matched to a gene; V was cut back by 5 bases and J by 6 bases. The CDR3 region has the DNA TGTGCCAGCAGCCCCCAGACAGGGCGCGAGCAGTACTTC. Translation gives CASSPQTGREQYF.

The chain links TRBV6-1 to TRBJ2-5; 7 positions agree with TRBD1. Germline CDR1 and CDR2: MNHNS and SASEGT. Germline trimming cut 6 bases from V and 0 bases from J; bases unmatched to any gene: 4. This CDR3 has 14 amino acids. This CDR3 reads CASRLGQNQETQYF. In nucleotides, the CDR3 is TGTGCCAGCAGATTGGGACAGAACCAAGAGACCCAGTACTTC.

The chain uses TRBV6-1 and TRBJ1-5, with no clear D. There are 14 residues in the CDR3. Germline values: CDR1 MNHNS, CDR2 SASEGT. The ends were cut back, 4 bases at V and 3 bases at J, with 10 bases in the middle. The CDR3 sequence: CASSAAGSNQPQHF. CDR3 nucleotides: TGTGCCAGCAGTGCAGCGGGATCCAATCAGCCCCAGCATTTT.

This CDR3 is CASSLHGGPGAGELFF. The CDR3 bases are TGCGCCAGCAGCTTGCACGGGGGGCCTGGGGCCGGGGAGCTGTTTTTT. The chain recombines TRBV5-1 with TRBJ2-2; possible D gene TRBD2, 7 bases. The germline V gene encodes CDR1 SGHRS and CDR2 YFSETQ. The germline V and J ends were trimmed by 1 base and 6 bases, with 16 bases remaining between them. This CDR3 contains 16 residues. Variable domain in full (rest from reference TRBV5-1 and TRBJ2-2): KAGVTQTPRYLIKTRGQQVTLSCSPISGHRSVSWYQQTPGQGLQFLFEYFSETQRNKGNFPGRFSGRQFSNSRSEMNVSTLELGDSALYLCASSLHGGPGAGELFFGEGSRLTVL.

This clone has only a few counts. This chain joins TRBV21-1 and TRBJ2-6; the table names TRBD1, a call not compared with the DNA. TRBV21-1 is a documented pseudogene. This CDR3 spans 18 amino acids. Here the CDR3 reads CASSKARQGVTGANVLTF. As DNA, the CDR3 is TGTGCCAGCAGCAAGGCGAGACAGGGAGTGACAGGGGCCAACGTCCTGACTTTC.

This clone was detected only a few times. This chain's CDR3 is CASSMGGGGTEAFF. The CDR3 DNA reads as TGTGCCAGTAGTATGGGAGGGGGAGGCACTGAAGCTTTCTTT. The chain is built from TRBV19 and TRBJ1-1, with a possible D match to TRBD1 (6 bases). CDR1 and CDR2 (germline): LNHDA, SQIVND (reference sequence). CDR3 length: 14 amino acids. Trimming removed 3 bases from V and 4 bases from J, with 12 bases in between.

This clone was seen only a few times. J is TRBJ2-5 and V is TRBV19, with TRBD1 matching over 7 bases. Germline trimming cut 5 bases from V and 7 bases from J; bases unmatched to any gene: 7. Germline lookup yields CDR1 LNHDA and CDR2 SQIVND (reference sequence). The CDR3 runs 13 residues. CDR3 in DNA: TGTGCCAGTAGTTTCGACAGGGATTCGACCCAGTACTTC. As protein: CASSFDRDSTQYF.

The chain links TRBV7-3 to TRBJ2-1; D ambiguous. Trimming removed 1 base at V and 7 bases at J, with 11 bases between. From germline, CDR1 is SGHTA and CDR2 FQGTGA. There are 14 residues in the CDR3. The CDR3 here is CASSLSLATNEQFF. The CDR3 DNA reads TGTGCCAGCAGCTTAAGCCTGGCAACTAATGAGCAGTTCTTC. Full variable domain (outside the CDR3, taken from reference TRBV7-3 and TRBJ2-1): GAGVSQTPSNKVTEKGKYVELRCDPISGHTALYWYRQSLGQGPEFLIYFQGTGAADDSGLPNDRFFAVRPEGSVSTLKIQRTERGDSAVYLCASSLSLATNEQFFGPGTRLTVL.

The rearrangement joins TRBV29-1 to TRBJ1-1; D unclear. Trimming took off 7 bases at V and 9 bases at J, with 21 bases between the two ends. In germline, CDR1 is SQVTM, CDR2 ANQGSEA. The CDR3 is 13 amino acids. The chain's CDR3 is CSALFRSSEKAFF. The CDR3 bases are TGCAGCGCCCTCTTTAGGTCCTCCGAAAAAGCTTTCTTT.

The chain combines TRBV11-1 with TRBJ2-2, with unresolved D. There are 12 residues in the CDR3. V gave up 1 base and J gave up 7 bases, with 4 bases separating them. The germline V gene has CDR1 SGHAT and CDR2 FQDESV (reference sequence). The CDR3 DNA is TGTGCCAGCAGCTTAGGATTCGGGGAGCTGTTTTTT. Translation: CASSLGFGELFF.

This clone was recorded only once. The CDR3: CASSQDRFEKLFF. CDR3 in DNA: TGTGCCAGCAGCCAAGACAGGTTTGAAAAACTGTTTTTT. The genes are TRBV14 and TRBJ1-4; D is uncertain. CDR1 and CDR2 from the germline V gene are SGHDN and FVKESK. The CDR3 spans 13 residues. Trimming took off 0 bases at V and 7 bases at J, with 6 bases between the two ends. Drawing the rest from reference TRBV14 and TRBJ1-4, the complete variable domain is EAGVTQFPSHSVIEKGQTVTLRCDPISGHDNLYWYRRVMGKEIKFLLHFVKESKQDESGMPNNRFLAERTGGTYSTLKVQPAELEDSGVYFCASSQDRFEKLFFGSGTQLSVL.

This clone has ten or more counts. J is TRBJ2-3 and V is TRBV7-2; D is uncertain. V dropped 4 bases and J dropped 1 base, with 12 bases sitting between them. The germline V gene has CDR1 SGHTA and CDR2 FQGNSA. The CDR3 contains 15 residues. In DNA form, the CDR3 reads TGTGCCAGCAGCTCGTGGGGTTTTGGCACAGATACGCAGTATTTT. Encoded protein: CASSSWGFGTDTQYF.

This clone was detected a few times. The chain couples TRBV5-1 to TRBJ2-3; D unclear. Germline assignment: CDR1 SGHRS and CDR2 YFSETQ. V was shortened by 4 bases and J by 5 bases, with 11 bases between the two germline ends. This CDR3 has 13 residues. CDR3 DNA sequence: TGCGCCAGCAGCCCCTCTTCACGAGATACGCAGTATTTT. Translating gives CASSPSSRDTQYF.

The count of this clone is one. The chain couples TRBV19 to TRBJ2-5, with D unclear. The length of the CDR3 is 12 residues. Per germline, CDR1 LNHDA and CDR2 SQIVND (reference sequence). V lost 2 bases and J lost 1, with 2 bases in between. For the CDR3, the DNA is TGTGCCAGTAGTATATTCCAAGAGACCCAGTACTTC. This codes for CASSIFQETQYF.

The chain uses TRBV2 and TRBJ2-3; TRBD1 matches 8 bases. Unmatched junction bases numbered 1, after V lost 4 bases and J lost 4 bases. The germline CDR1 and CDR2 sequences are SNHLY and FYNNEI. This CDR3 spans 13 amino acids. The CDR3 DNA reads as TGTGCCAGCAGTGCACAGGGGGCAGATACGCAGTATTTT. This gives the protein CASSAQGADTQYF.

This clone was seen a handful of times. The V and J genes are TRBV30 and TRBJ1-1; D might be TRBD1 (5 bases). The CDR3 loop spans 14 amino acids. V lost 0 bases and J 0 bases, leaving 8 bases between the germline ends. Germline V CDR1 and CDR2: GTSNPN, SVGIG (reference sequence). In DNA, the CDR3 is TGTGCCTGGAGTGTTGGGGGGGTGAACACTGAAGCTTTCTTT. Translated: CAWSVGGVNTEAFF.

This rearrangement joins TRBV29-1 to TRBJ2-2; D is uncertain. Trimming removed 2 bases at V and 6 bases at J, with 16 bases between. Germline V gene data show CDR1 as SQVTM and CDR2 as ANQGSEA. The CDR3 length is 15 residues. CDR3 sequence: CSVEPLGSRPGELFF. CDR3 nucleotide sequence: TGCAGCGTTGAACCATTAGGGTCACGGCCCGGGGAGCTGTTTTTT.

This clone has a single count. The DNA for the CDR3 is TGTGCCAGCAGCTTAGCAGGGATCTCCTATGGCTACACCTTC. Protein sequence: CASSLAGISYGYTF. The chain combines TRBV7-2 with TRBJ1-2; D remains ambiguous. Trimming stripped 0 bases from V and 4 bases from J, with 9 bases between. The CDR3 is made up of 14 amino acids. Germline CDR1 is SGHTA and CDR2 is FQGNSA. Based on the CDR3 plus reference TRBV7-2 and TRBJ1-2, the full variable domain is GAGVSQSPSNKVTEKGKDVELRCDPISGHTALYWYRQSLGQGLEFLIYFQGNSAPDKSGLPSDRFSAERTGGSVSTLTIQRTQQEDSAVYLCASSLAGISYGYTFGSGTRLTVV.

Many counts were recorded for this clone. The chain has TRBV5-1 and TRBJ1-1, with a tentative D call TRBD1 (5 bases). The ends were cut back, 3 bases at V and 3 bases at J, with 15 bases in the middle. From germline, CDR1 is SGHRS and CDR2 YFSETQ. This CDR3 has 15 amino acids. The CDR3 DNA reads as TGCGCCAGCAGCTGGACCTCCGGGACGCACACTGAAGCTTTCTTT. This sequence encodes CASSWTSGTHTEAFF.